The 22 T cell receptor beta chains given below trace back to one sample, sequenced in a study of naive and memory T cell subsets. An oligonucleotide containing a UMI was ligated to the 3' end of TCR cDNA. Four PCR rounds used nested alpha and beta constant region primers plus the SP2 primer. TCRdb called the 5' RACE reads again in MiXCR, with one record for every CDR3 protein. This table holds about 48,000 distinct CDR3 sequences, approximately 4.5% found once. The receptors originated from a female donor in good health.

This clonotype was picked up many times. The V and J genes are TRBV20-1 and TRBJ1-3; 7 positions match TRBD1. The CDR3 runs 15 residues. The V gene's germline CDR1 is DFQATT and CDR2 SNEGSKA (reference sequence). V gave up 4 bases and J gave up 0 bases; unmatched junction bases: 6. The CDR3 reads CSAIKGATSGNTIYF. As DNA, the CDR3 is TGCAGTGCTATCAAGGGGGCTACCTCTGGAAACACCATATATTTT.

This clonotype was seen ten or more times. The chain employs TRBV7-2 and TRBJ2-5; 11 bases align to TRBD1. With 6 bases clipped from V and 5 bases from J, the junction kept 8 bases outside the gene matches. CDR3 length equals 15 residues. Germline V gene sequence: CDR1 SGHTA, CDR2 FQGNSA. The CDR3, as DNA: TGTGCCAGCAGGTTTCGGACAGGGGGCCTCGAGACCCAGTACTTC. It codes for CASRFRTGGLETQYF.

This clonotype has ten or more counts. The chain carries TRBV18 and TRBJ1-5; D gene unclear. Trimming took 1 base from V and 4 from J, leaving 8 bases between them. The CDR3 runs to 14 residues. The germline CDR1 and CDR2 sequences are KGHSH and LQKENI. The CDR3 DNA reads TGTGCCAGCTCACCACAGAGTCATAATCAGCCCCAGCATTTT. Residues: CASSPQSHNQPQHF.

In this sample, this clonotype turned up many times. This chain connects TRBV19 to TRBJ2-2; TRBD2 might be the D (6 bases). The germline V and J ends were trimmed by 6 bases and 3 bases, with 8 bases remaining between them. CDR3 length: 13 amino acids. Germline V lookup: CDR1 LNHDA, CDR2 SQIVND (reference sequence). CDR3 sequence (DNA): TGTGCCAGTAGCGCTAGCGACACCGGGGAGCTGTTTTTT. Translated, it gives CASSASDTGELFF.

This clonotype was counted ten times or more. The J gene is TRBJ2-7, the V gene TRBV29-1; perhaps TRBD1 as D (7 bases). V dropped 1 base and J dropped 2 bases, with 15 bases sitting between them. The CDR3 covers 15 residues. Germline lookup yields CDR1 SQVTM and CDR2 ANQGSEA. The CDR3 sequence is CSVEGGDSSPYEQYF. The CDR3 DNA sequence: TGCAGCGTTGAAGGGGGGGACAGCTCTCCCTACGAGCAGTACTTC.

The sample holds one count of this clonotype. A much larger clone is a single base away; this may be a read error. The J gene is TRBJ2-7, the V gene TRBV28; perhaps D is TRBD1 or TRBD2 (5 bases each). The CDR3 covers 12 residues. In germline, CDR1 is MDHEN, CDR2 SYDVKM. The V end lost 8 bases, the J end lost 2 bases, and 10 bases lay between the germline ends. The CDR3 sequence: CASGTPTYEQYF. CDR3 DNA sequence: TGTGCCAGCGGGACCCCGACCTACGAGCAGTACTTC.

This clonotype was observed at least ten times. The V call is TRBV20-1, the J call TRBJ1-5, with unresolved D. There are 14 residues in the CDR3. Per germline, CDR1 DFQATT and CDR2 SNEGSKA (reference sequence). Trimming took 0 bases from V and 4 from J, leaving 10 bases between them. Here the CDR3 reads CSARDPAVNQPQHF. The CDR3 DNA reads TGCAGTGCTAGAGATCCAGCGGTAAATCAGCCCCAGCATTTT.

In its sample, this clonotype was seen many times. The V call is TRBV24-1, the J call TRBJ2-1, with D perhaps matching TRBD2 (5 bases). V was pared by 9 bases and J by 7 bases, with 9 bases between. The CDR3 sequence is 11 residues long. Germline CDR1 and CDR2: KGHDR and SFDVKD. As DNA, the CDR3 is TGTGCCACCGGGGAGTTGAATGAGCAGTTCTTC. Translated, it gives CATGELNEQFF.

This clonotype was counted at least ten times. The CDR3 reads CASRPISENTEAFF. Written as DNA, the CDR3 is TGTGCCAGCAGACCCATCAGCGAGAACACTGAAGCTTTCTTT. The chain carries TRBV6-2 or TRBV6-3 and TRBJ1-1; D gene ambiguous. Per the germline V gene, CDR1 is MNHEY and CDR2 is SVGEGT. Deletions cut 6 bases from V and 1 base from J, with 12 bases between. The CDR3 consists of 14 residues.

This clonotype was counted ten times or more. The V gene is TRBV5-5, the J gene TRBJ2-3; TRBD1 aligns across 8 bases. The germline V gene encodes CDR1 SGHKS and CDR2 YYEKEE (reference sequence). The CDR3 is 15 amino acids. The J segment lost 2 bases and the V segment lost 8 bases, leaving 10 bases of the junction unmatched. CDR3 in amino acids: CASTRQGRSTDTQYF. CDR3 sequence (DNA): TGTGCCAGTACCCGACAGGGGCGTTCCACAGATACGCAGTATTTT.

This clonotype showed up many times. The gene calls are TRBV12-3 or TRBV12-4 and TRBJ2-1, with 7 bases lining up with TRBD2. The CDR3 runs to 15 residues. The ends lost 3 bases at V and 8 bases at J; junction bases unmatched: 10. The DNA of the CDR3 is TGTGCCAGCAGTTTTTACCAGCGGGAAGAGGATGAGCAGTTCTTC. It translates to CASSFYQREEDEQFF.

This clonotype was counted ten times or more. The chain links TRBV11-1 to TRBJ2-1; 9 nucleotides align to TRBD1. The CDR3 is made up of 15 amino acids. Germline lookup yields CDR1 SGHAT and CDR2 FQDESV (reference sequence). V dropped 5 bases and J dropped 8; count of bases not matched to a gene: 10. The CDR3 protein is CASSREQGAWDEQFF. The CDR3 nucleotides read TGTGCCAGCAGCCGTGAACAGGGGGCTTGGGATGAGCAGTTCTTC.

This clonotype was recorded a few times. The DNA of the CDR3 is TGTGCCTGGAGTGCCTGGGGGCGGAAGAACACCGGGGAGCTGTTTTTT. Translated: CAWSAWGRKNTGELFF. The chain couples TRBV30 to TRBJ2-2, with D possibly TRBD1 on 6 matching bases. V lost 1 base and J 1 base, leaving 13 bases between the germline ends. Germline CDR1 reads GTSNPN; CDR2 reads SVGIG (reference sequence). CDR3 length: 16 residues.

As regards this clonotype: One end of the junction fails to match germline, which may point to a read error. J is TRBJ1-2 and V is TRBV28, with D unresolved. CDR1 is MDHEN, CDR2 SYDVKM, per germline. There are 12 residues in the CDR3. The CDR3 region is CASSARLFGDTF. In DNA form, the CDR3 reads TGTGCCAGCAGTGCACGGTTGTTTGGCGACACCTTC.

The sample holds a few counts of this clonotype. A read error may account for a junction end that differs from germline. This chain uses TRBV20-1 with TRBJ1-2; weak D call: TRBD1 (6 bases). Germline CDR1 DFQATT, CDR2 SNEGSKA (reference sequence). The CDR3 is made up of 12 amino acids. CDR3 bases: TGCAGTGCGCAGGGGCAGAACTATGGCGACACCTTC. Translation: CSAQGQNYGDTF.

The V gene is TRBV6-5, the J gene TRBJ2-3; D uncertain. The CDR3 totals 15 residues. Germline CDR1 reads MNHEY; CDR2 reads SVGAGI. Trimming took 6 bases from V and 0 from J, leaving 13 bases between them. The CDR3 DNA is TGTGCCAGCAGACTATCCTTAGCTAGCACAGATACGCAGTATTTT. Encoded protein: CASRLSLASTDTQYF.

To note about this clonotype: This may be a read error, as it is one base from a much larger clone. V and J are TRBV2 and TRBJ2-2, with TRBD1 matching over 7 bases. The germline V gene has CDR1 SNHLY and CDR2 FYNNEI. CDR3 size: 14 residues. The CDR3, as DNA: TGTGCCATAACCGGGACAGCGAACACCGGGGAGCTGTGTTTT. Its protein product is CAITGTANTGELCF.

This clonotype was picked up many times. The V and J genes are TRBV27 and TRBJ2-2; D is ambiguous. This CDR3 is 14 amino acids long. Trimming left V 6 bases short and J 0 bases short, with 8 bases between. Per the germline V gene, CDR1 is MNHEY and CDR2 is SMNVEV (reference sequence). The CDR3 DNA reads TGTGCCAGCAGACCCGGACCGAACACCGGGGAGCTGTTTTTT. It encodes CASRPGPNTGELFF.

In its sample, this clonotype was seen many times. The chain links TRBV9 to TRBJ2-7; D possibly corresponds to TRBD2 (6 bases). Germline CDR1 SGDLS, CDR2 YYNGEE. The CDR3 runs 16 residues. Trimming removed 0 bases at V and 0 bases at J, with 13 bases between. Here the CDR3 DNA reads TGTGCCAGCAGCGTAGAACCGGCGGGGATCTCCTACGAGCAGTACTTC. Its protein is CASSVEPAGISYEQYF.

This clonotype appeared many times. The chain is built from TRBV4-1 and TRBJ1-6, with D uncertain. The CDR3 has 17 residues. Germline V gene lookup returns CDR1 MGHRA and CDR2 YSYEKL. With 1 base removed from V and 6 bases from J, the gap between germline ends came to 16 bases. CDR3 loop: CASSQGGRGSFNSPLHF. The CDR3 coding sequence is TGCGCCAGCAGCCAAGGTGGCCGTGGCAGTTTTAATTCACCCCTCCACTTT.

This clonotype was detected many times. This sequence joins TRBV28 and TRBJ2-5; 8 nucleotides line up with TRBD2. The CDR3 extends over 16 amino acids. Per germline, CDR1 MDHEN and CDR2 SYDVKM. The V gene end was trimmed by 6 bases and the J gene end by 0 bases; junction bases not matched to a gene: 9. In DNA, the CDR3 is TGTGCCAGCAGAACAATAGCGGGATGGAACCAAGAGACCCAGTACTTC. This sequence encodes CASRTIAGWNQETQYF.

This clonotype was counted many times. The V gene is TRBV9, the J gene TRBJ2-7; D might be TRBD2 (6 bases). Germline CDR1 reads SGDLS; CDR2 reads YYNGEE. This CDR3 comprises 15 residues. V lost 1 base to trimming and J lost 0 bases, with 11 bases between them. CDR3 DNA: TGTGCCAGCAGCGTATGGGAGGTAAGCTCCTACGAGCAGTACTTC. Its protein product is CASSVWEVSSYEQYF. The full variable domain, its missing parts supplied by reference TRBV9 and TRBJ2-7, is DSGVTQTPKHLITATGQRVTLRCSPRSGDLSVYWYQQSLDQGLQFLIQYYNGEERAKGNILERFSAQQFPDLHSELNLSSLELGDSALYFCASSVWEVSSYEQYFGPGTRLTVT.